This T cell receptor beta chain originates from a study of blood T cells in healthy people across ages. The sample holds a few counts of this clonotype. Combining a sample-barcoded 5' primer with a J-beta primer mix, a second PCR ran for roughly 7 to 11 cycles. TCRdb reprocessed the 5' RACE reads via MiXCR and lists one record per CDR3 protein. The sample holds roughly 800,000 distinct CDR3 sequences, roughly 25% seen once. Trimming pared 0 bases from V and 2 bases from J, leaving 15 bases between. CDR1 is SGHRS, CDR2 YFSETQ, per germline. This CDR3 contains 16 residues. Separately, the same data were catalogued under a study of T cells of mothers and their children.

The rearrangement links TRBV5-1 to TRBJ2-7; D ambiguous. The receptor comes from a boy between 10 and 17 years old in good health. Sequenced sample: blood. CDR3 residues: CASSLEGPLGAYEQYF. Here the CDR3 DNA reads TGCGCCAGCAGCTTGGAAGGACCACTGGGCGCCTACGAGCAGTACTTC.